The 12 T cell receptor beta chains presented below share a single source sample, sequenced in a study of blood T cells in healthy people across ages. Using a J-beta primer mix together with a sample-barcoded 5' primer, a second PCR was run for roughly 7 to 12 cycles. TCRdb reprocessed the 5' RACE reads with MiXCR, giving one entry per CDR3 protein. The repertoire consists of fewer than 950,000 distinct CDR3 sequences, with about 53% occurring once and the leading ten covering around 41%. Sequencing was carried out using blood. The receptors derive from a man at least 80 years old in good health.

The CDR3 coding sequence is TGTGCCACCAGTGACCGAACAGGGTACAATGAGCAGTTCTTC. Amino acids: CATSDRTGYNEQFF. The rearrangement uses TRBV24-1 and TRBJ2-1, with D possibly being TRBD1 (6 bases). The V gene's germline CDR1 is KGHDR and CDR2 SFDVKD. CDR3 size: 14 residues. The V and J ends lost 4 bases and 4 bases respectively, with 10 bases between them.

There are a few counts of this clonotype. The rearrangement uses TRBV9 and TRBJ2-5, with D possibly being TRBD1 or TRBD2 (5 bases each). The ends were cut back, 0 bases at V and 11 bases at J, with 17 bases in the middle. CDR1 is SGDLS, CDR2 YYNGEE, per germline. This CDR3 is built from 14 residues. Here the CDR3 reads CASSVGDSAWEQYF. CDR3 sequence (DNA): TGTGCCAGCAGCGTAGGAGACAGCGCTTGGGAGCAGTACTTC.

The rearrangement joins TRBV3-1 to TRBJ2-3; the match to TRBD2 covers 8 bases. V trimming: 0 bases; J trimming: 14 bases; junction bases outside the gene matches: 13. The CDR3 spans 15 residues. The germline V gene has CDR1 LGHDT and CDR2 YNNKEL (reference sequence). The CDR3 protein is CASSQDGAGARYAYF. DNA of the CDR3: TGTGCCAGCAGCCAAGATGGAGCGGGAGCCAGATACGCGTATTTT.

This chain connects TRBV29-1 to TRBJ2-7; D might be TRBD2 (5 bases). CDR3 length: 13 amino acids. The V end lost 3 bases, the J end lost 4 bases, and 13 bases lay between the germline ends. Germline loops: CDR1 SQVTM, CDR2 ANQGSEA. The CDR3 DNA follows: TGCAGCGTTGAGAGCGGCCGAACTTACGAGCAGTACTTC. Amino acids: CSVESGRTYEQYF.

J is TRBJ1-1 and V is TRBV6-5, with D hard to call. The germline V gene encodes CDR1 MNHEY and CDR2 SVGAGI. Deletions cut 3 bases from V and 0 bases from J, with 11 bases between. CDR3 size: 15 residues. CDR3 residues: CASSYSTLMNTEAFF. The CDR3 bases are TGTGCCAGCAGTTATTCCACTTTAATGAACACTGAAGCTTTCTTT.

The count of this clonotype is one. The chain recombines TRBV5-1 with TRBJ1-6, with no clear D. V dropped 0 bases and J dropped 14 bases, with 12 bases sitting between them. Germline CDR1 and CDR2: SGHRS and YFSETQ. The CDR3 spans 13 residues. The CDR3 region has the DNA TGCGCCAGCAGCTTGGCAGTCGGGGAGACCCTCCACTTT. It translates to CASSLAVGETLHF.

The chain links TRBV5-1 to TRBJ2-5; 12 positions agree with TRBD1. Germline lookup yields CDR1 SGHRS and CDR2 YFSETQ. J gave up 5 bases and V 3 bases, and 5 bases lay outside the gene matches. The CDR3 loop spans 15 amino acids. This CDR3 reads CASSSGQGAWETQYF. The CDR3 DNA reads TGCGCCAGCAGCTCGGGACAGGGGGCTTGGGAGACCCAGTACTTC. The full variable domain, its missing parts supplied by reference TRBV5-1 and TRBJ2-5, is KAGVTQTPRYLIKTRGQQVTLSCSPISGHRSVSWYQQTPGQGLQFLFEYFSETQRNKGNFPGRFSGRQFSNSRSEMNVSTLELGDSALYLCASSSGQGAWETQYFGPGTRLLVL.

The rearrangement links TRBV10-3 to TRBJ2-5; weak D call: TRBD2 (6 bases). Trimming removed 3 bases at V and 3 bases at J, with 11 bases between. Germline V gene data show CDR1 as ENHRY and CDR2 as SYGVKD. The CDR3 length is 14 residues. DNA of the CDR3: TGTGCCATCAGTGAAATAGGAGGGGAAGAGACCCAGTACTTC. This translates into CAISEIGGEETQYF.

This clonotype was observed a handful of times. This rearrangement joins TRBV12-3 or TRBV12-4 to TRBJ2-7; 11 bases are shared with TRBD2. J lost 7 bases, V lost 5 bases, and 19 bases had no gene match. The CDR3 spans 18 residues. The CDR3 DNA reads TGTGCCAGCAGTCCCCGACTAGCGGGGAGCGCCCTCTCCGAGGAGCAGTACTTC. As protein: CASSPRLAGSALSEEQYF.

The gene calls are TRBV5-1 and TRBJ1-6; 8 nucleotides agree with TRBD1. CDR1 is SGHRS and CDR2 is YFSETQ in the germline V gene. Trimming removed 3 bases from V and 6 bases from J; junction bases left unmatched: 2. The CDR3 loop spans 14 amino acids. The CDR3 region is CASSSDRGNSPLHF. The CDR3 DNA is TGCGCCAGCAGCTCCGACAGGGGTAATTCACCCCTCCACTTT.

Only a few counts were recorded for this clonotype. This rearrangement joins TRBV2 to TRBJ2-3; tentative D call: TRBD2 (5 bases). Germline V gene data show CDR1 as SNHLY and CDR2 as FYNNEI. The CDR3 extends over 15 amino acids. The V gene lost 5 bases and the J gene lost 5 bases, with 17 bases spanning the gap. CDR3 in amino acids: CASSYSGKIVDTQYF. CDR3 DNA: TGTGCCAGCAGTTACTCCGGGAAGATAGTAGATACGCAGTATTTT.

The V call is TRBV9, the J call TRBJ2-7; D is unclear. V was cut by 2 bases and J by 7 bases, with 16 bases left in between. Germline V gene lookup returns CDR1 SGDLS and CDR2 YYNGEE. The CDR3 is 14 amino acids. The CDR3 DNA reads TGTGCCAGCAGCGTGGGCTTAGGGTCCCATGAGCAGTACTTC. Amino acids: CASSVGLGSHEQYF.